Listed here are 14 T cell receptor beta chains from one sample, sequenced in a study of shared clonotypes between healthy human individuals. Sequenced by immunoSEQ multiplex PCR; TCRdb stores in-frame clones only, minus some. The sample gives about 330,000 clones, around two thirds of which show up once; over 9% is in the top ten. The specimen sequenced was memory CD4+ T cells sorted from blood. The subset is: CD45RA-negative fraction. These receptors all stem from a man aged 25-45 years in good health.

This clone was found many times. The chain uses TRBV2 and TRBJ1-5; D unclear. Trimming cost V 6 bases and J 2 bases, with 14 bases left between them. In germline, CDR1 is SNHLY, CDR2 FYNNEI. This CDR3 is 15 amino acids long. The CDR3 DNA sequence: TGTGCCAGCAGCGACCGGCTTGGGGGCAATCAGCCCCAGCATTTT. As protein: CASSDRLGGNQPQHF.

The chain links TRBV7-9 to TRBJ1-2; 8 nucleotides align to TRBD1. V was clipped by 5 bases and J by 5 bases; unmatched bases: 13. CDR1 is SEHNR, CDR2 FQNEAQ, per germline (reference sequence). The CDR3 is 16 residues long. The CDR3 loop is CASSPLRDRPAYGYTF. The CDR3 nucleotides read TGTGCCAGCAGCCCTCTCCGGGACAGGCCTGCATATGGCTACACCTTC.

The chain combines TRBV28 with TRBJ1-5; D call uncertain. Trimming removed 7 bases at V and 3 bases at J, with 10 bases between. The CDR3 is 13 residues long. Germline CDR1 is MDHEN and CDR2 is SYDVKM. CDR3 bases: TGTGCCAGCATGACTGTGACCAATCAGCCCCAGCATTTT. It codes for CASMTVTNQPQHF.

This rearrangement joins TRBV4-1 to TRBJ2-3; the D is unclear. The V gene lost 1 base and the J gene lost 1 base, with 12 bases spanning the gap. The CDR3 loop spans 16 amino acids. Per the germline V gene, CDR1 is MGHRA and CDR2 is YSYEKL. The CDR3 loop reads CASSQVLLKGTDTQYF. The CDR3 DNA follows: TGCGCCAGCAGCCAAGTACTCCTAAAGGGCACAGATACGCAGTATTTT.

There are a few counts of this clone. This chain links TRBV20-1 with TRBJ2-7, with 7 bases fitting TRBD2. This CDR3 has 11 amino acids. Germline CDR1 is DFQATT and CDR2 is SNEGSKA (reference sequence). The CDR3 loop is CSAGLIYEQYF. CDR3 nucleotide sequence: TGCAGCGCGGGACTAATCTACGAGCAGTACTTC.

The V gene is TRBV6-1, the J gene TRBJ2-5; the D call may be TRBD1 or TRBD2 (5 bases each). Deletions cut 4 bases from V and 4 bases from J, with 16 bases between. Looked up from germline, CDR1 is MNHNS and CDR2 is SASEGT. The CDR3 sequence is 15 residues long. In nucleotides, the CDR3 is TGTGCCAGCAGTGGGGGATTGGGGGAGTTAGAGACCCAGTACTTC. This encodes CASSGGLGELETQYF.

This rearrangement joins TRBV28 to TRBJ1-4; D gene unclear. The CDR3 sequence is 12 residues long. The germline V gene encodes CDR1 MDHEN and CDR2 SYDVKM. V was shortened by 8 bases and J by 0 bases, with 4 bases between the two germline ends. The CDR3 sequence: CASAATNEKLFF. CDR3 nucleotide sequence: TGTGCCAGCGCCGCAACTAATGAAAAACTGTTTTTT.

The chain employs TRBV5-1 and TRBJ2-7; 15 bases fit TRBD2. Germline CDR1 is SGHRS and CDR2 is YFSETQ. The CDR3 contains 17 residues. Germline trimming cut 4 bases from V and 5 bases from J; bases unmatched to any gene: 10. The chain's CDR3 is CASSRGGLAGGPDEQYF. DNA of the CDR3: TGCGCCAGCAGCAGAGGCGGACTAGCGGGAGGGCCCGACGAGCAGTACTTC.

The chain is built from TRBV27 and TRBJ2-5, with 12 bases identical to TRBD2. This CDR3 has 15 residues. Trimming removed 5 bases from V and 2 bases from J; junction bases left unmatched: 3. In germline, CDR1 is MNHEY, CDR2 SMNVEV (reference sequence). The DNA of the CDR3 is TGTGCCAGCAGTCAAGGGACTAGCGGGCAAGAGACCCAGTACTTC. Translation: CASSQGTSGQETQYF.

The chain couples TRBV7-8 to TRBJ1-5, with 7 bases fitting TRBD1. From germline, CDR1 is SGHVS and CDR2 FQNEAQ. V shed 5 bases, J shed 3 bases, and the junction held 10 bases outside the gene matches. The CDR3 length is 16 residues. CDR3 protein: CASSRDRTYINQPQHF. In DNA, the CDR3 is TGTGCCAGCAGCCGGGACAGAACTTATATCAATCAGCCCCAGCATTTT.

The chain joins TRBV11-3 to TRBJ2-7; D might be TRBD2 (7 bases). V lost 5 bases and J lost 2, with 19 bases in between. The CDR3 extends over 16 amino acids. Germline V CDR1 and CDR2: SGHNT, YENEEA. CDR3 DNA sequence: TGTGCCAGCAGCCCTGGGGGGGCAGCGCTAACCTACGAGCAGTACTTC. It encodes CASSPGGAALTYEQYF.

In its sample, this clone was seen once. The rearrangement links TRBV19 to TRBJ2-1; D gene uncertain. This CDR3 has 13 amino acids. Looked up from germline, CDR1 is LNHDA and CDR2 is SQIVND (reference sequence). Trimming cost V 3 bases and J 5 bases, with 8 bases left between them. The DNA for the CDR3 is TGTGCCAGTAGTATTCGCCGGGACAATGAGCAGTTCTTC. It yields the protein CASSIRRDNEQFF.

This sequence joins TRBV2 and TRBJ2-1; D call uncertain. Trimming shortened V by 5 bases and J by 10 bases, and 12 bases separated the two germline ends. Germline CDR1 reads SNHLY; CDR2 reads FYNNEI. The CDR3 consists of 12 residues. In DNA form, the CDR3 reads TGTGCCAGCAGTCCGCCCCACTACGAGCAGTTCTTC. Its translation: CASSPPHYEQFF.

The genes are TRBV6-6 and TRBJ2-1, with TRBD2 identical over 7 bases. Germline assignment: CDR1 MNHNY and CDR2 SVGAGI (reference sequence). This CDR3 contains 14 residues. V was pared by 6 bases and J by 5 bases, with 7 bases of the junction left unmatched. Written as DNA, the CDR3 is TGTGCCAGCAGGATGGCGGGAGTAAACAATGAGCAGTTCTTC. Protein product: CASRMAGVNNEQFF.